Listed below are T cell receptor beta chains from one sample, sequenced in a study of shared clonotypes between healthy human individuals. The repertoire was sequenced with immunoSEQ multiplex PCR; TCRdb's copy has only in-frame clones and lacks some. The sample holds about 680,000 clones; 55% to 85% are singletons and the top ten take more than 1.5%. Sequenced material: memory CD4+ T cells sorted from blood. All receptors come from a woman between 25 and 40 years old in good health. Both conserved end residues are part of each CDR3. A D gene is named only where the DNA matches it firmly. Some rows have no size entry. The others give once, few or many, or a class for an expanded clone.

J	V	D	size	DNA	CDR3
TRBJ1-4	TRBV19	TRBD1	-	TGTGCCAGTCGGGACAGGGGGTATGGACCGGGTGAAAAACTGTTTTTT	CASRDRGYGPGEKLFF
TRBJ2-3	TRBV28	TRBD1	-	TGTGCCAGCAGTACCTGGGACAGGGGCACAGATACGCAGTATTTT	CASSTWDRGTDTQYF
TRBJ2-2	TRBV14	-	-	TGTGCCAGCAGCCAAGCCTCCGGGGAGCTGTTTTTT	CASSQASGELFF
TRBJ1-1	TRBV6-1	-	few	TGTGCCAGCAGGAGGATCGGCACTGAAGCTTTCTTT	CASRRIGTEAFF
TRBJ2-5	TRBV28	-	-	TGTGCCAGCACAGGGGCTCCAGAGACCCAGTACTTC	CASTGAPETQYF
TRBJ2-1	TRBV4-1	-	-	TGCGCCAGCAGCCAAGTTTATGGTAGCGTACTTTCCTACAATGAGCAGTTCTTC	CASSQVYGSVLSYNEQFF
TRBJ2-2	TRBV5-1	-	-	TGCGCCAGCAGCTCTTCCCCCGGGCCCCAGGGCGGGGAGCTGTTTTTT	CASSSSPGPQGGELFF
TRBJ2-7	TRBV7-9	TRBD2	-	TGTGCCAGCAGCTCCGGGACTAGCGGATACGAGCAGTACTTC	CASSSGTSGYEQYF
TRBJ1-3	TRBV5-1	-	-	TGCGCCAGCAGCGCCGGACACCTCTCTGGAAACACCATATATTTT	CASSAGHLSGNTIYF
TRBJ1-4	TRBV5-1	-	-	TGCGCCAGCAGCTTACGGGGAGGAAATGAAAAACTGTTTTTT	CASSLRGGNEKLFF
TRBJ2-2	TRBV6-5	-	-	TGTGCCAGCAGTTACTCGAGTGGCGTCCGCGCCGGGGAGCTGTTTTTT	CASSYSSGVRAGELFF
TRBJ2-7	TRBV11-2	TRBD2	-	TGTGCCAGCAGCACCCCGGAGGGACTACCCTCCTACGAGCAGTACTTC	CASSTPEGLPSYEQYF
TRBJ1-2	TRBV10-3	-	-	TGTGCCATCAGTGGGGGGGAGAGAAGGAGGTACACCTTC	CAISGGERRRYTF
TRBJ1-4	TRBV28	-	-	TGTGCCAGCAGTTTCGGAGCAACTAATGAAAAGCTGTTTTTT	CASSFGATNEKLFF
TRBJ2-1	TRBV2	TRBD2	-	TGTGCCAGCCGGCCGGGACTAGCGGGCAATGAGCAGTTCTTC	CASRPGLAGNEQFF
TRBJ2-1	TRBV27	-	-	TGTGCCAGCAGTTTAAGACAGAGCAATGAGCAGTTCTTC	CASSLRQSNEQFF
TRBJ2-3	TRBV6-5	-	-	TGTGCCAGCAGTTATCAAAGCCCCAAACGAGATACGCAGTATTTT	CASSYQSPKRDTQYF
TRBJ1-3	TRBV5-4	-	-	TGTGCCACCGGCCCCCAAACTGGAAACACCATATATTTT	CATGPQTGNTIYF